This T cell receptor beta chain appears in the sequencing data of a study of blood T cells in healthy people across ages. Primers used in a second PCR of roughly 7 to 12 cycles were a sample-barcoded 5' primer and a J-beta primer mix. Each cDNA molecule was tagged by a template-switch adaptor that had 12 random nucleotides. TCRdb re-analysed the 5' RACE reads in MiXCR, keeping a single row per CDR3 protein. The sample carries 780,000 or so distinct CDR3 sequences, about 61% recorded once. The CDR3 contains 15 residues. CDR1 and CDR2 (germline): SGDLS, YYNGEE. V was clipped by 0 bases and J by 5 bases, with 14 bases between them.

The V and J genes are TRBV9 and TRBJ2-5; D is unresolved. Sequencing was done on a sample of blood. This TCR was recovered from a man in his forties in good health. Written as DNA, the CDR3 is TGTGCCAGCAGCGTAGCTGGCAATCCGCTGGAGACCCAGTACTTC. Translating gives CASSVAGNPLETQYF.